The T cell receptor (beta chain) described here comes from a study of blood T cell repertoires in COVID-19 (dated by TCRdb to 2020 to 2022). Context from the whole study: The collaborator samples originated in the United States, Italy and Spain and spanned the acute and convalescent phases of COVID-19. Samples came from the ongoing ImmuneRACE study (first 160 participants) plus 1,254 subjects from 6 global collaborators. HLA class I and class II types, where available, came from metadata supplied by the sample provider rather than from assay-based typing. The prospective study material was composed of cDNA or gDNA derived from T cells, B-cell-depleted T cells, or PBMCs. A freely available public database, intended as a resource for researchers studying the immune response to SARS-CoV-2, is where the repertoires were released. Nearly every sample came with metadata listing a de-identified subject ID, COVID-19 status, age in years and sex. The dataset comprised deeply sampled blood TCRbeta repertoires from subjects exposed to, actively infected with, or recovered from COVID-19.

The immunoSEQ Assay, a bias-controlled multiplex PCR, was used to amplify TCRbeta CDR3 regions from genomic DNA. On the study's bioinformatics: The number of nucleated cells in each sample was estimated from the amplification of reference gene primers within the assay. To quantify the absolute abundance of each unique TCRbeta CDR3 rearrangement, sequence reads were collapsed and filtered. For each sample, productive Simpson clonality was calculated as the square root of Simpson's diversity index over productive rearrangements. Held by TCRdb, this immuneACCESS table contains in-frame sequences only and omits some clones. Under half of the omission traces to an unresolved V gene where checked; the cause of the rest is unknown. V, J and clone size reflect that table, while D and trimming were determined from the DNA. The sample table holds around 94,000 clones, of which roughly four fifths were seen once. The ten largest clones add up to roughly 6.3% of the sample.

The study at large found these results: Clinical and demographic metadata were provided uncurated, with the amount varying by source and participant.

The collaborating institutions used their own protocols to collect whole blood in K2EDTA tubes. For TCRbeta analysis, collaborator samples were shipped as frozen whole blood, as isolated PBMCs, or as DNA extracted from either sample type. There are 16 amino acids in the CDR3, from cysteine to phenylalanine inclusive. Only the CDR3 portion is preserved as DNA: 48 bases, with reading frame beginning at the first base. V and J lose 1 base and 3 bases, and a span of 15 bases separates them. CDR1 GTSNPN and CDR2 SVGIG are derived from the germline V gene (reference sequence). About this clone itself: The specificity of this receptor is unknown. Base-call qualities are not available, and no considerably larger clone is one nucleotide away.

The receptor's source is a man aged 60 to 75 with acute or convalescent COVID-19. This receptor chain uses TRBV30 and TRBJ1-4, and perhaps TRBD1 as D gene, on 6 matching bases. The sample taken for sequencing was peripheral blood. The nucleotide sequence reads TGTGCCTGGAGTGGTAGCAGGGGCAGACCTAATGAAAAACTGTTTTTT. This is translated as CAWSGSRGRPNEKLFF.